This T cell receptor beta chain was sequenced in a study of patients and donors after allogeneic stem cell transplantation (dated by TCRdb to 2018 to 2020). Libraries were prepared through RT-PCR. The run used a NextSeq 550. TCRdb trimmed public reads at Q25 via fastp, called clones via MiXCR and kept in-frame beta chains. For every CDR3 protein sequence, its rows merge into one entry that carries the most common genes and DNA. The sample data list about 160,000 distinct CDR3 sequences, and approximately 28% of these were observed just once. The top ten clones comprise approximately 3.5% of the sample. A note on this clonotype: This clone's antigen is unknown. The record has no base qualities; no much larger clone is one base away.

Relative to germline, V is 3 bases shorter and J is 4 bases shorter, with 8 bases between their ends. The CDR3 numbers 13 residues from cysteine through phenylalanine. Just the 39-base CDR3 DNA is kept, in frame starting at base 1. As encoded in the germline V gene, CDR1 is LGHNA while CDR2 is YNFKEQ. The rearrangement joined TRBV4-2 to TRBJ2-3, with no confidently assigned D gene. This receptor was taken from a human donor who was either an allogeneic HSCT recipient or a stem cell or donor lymphocyte infusion donor (not recorded which). It is not recorded whose cells these are; they may come from a transplant donor. The sequenced sample was blood, either unsorted or a sorted T cell fraction (not recorded which). The nucleotide sequence is given as TGTGCCAGCAGCCAGGGGTTCGCAGATACGCAGTATTTT. It translates to CASSQGFADTQYF.